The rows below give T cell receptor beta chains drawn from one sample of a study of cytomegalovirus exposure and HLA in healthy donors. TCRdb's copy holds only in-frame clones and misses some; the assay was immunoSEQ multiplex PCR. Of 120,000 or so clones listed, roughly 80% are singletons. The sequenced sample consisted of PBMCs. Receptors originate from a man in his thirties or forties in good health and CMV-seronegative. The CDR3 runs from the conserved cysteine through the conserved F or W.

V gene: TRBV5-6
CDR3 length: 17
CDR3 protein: CASSLVSEAVNTGELFF

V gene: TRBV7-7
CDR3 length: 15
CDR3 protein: CASTSTPTRGETQYF

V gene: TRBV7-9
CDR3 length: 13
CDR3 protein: CASSLSLGQPQHF

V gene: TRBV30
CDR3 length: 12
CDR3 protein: CAWSIPGYEQYF

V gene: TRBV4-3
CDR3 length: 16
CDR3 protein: CASHRPRAGDSYEQYF

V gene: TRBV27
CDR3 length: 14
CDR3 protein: CASELGQGAHEQYF

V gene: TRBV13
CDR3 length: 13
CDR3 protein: CASSFDRGYGYTF

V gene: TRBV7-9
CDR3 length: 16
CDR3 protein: CSSSLWRGYPSYEQYF

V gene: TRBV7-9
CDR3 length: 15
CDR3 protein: CASSSGGYSNQPQHF

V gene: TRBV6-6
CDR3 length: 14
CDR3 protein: CASSYGGVNQPQHF

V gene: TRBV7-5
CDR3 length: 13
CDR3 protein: CAITPFRGYEQYF

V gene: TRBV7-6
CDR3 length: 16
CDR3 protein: CASSLEGGRRDTEAFF

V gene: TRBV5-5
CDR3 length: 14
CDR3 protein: CASSRGQTNSPLHF

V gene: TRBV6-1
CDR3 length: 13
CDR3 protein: CASSEGRGAEQFF

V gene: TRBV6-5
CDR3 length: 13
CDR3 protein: CASSYSNGLPQYF

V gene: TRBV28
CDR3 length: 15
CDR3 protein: CASSLMAGGREKLFF

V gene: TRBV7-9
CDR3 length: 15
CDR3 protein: CASGPGDRDAYGYTF

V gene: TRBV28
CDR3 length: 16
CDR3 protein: CASSWPLTGGGTEAFF

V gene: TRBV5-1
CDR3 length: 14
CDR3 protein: CASSLVGGRYGYTF

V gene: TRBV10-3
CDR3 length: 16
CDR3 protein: CAISETTGAGANGLTF

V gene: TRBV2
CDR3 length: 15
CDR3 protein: CASQNSGGFTDTQYF

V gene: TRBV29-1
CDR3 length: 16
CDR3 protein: CSVELSTGTTDEKLFF

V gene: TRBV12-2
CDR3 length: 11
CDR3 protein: CASRTKYGYTF

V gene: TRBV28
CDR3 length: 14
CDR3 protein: CASRGGTFQETQYF

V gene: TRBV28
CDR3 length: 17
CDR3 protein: CASSFGLQGGGTDTQYF

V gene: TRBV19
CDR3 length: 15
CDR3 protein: CASTPGGIYNEKLFF

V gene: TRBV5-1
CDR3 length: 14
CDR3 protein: CASSLADIQETQYF

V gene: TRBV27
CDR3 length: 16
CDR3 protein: CASSFSTLRFPDTQYF

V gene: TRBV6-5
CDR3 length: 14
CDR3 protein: CASSRDFSSYEQYF

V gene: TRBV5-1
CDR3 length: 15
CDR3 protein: CASSLSQANTGELFF

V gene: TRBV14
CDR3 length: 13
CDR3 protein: CASSQTHIAEAFF

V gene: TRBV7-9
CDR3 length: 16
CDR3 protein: CASSSGLAGGQETQYF

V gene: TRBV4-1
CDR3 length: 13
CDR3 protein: CASSQDLRFEQYF

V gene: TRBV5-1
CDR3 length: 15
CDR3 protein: CASSLVGGADQPQHF

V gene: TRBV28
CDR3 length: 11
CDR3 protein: CASRAGYEQYF

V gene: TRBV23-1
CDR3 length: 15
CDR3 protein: CASSPIGVDKNIQYF

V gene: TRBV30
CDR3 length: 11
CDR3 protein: CAWGPADTQYF

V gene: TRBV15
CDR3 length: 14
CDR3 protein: CAVSRAGGNNEQFF

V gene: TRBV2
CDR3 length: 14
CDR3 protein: CASTSGGQTGELFF

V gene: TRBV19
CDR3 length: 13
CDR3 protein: CASSIEGRSPLHF

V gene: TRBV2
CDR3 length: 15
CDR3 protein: CASSFGVPKNNEQFF